This T cell receptor beta chain was documented in a study of blood T cell repertoires in COVID-19. Assay used: immunoSEQ multiplex PCR; TCRdb lists only in-frame clones, some missing. Of 110,000 or so clones in the sample, approximately 85% were seen once. The J segment lost 0 bases and the V segment lost 4 bases, leaving 5 bases of the junction unmatched. CDR1 and CDR2 from the germline V gene are KGHSH and LQKENI. This CDR3 has 15 residues. The rearrangement links TRBV18 to TRBJ1-1; TRBD1 matches at 7 bases. The sequenced sample consisted of peripheral blood. The sequence came from a man aged 40-50 years with acute or convalescent COVID-19. CDR3 in DNA: TGTGCCAGCTCACTTTACAGGGGAATGAACACTGAAGCTTTCTTT. Protein: CASSLYRGMNTEAFF. The variable domain in full, with the rest retrieved from reference TRBV18 and TRBJ1-1, is NAGVMQNPRHLVRRRGQEARLRCSPMKGHSHVYWYRQLPEEGLKFMVYLQKENIIDESGMPKERFSAEFPKEGPSILRIQQVVRGDSAAYFCASSLYRGMNTEAFFGQGTRLTVV.